Below are 26 T cell receptor beta chains sequenced from a single sample in a study of OX40 agonist ivuxolimab in advanced cancers. This table comes from immunoSEQ multiplex PCR, and its TCRdb copy is limited to in-frame clones, with some not included. The sample lists some 150,000 clones, more than 85% occurring once. The material was CD4+ or CD8+ T cells sorted from blood, obtained in a trial of the OX40 agonist ivuxolimab. These receptors were obtained from an adult with an advanced solid tumor such as melanoma, head and neck, liver or kidney cancer.

This rearrangement joins TRBV11-2 to TRBJ2-5; D gene ambiguous. The CDR3 is made up of 14 amino acids. Per the germline V gene, CDR1 is SGHAT and CDR2 is FQNNGV. Deletions cut 5 bases from V and 5 bases from J, with 15 bases between. The CDR3 region has the DNA TGTGCCAGCAGCCCTACCGAGCGAACGGAGACCCAGTACTTC. Translated, it gives CASSPTERTETQYF.

This clone was observed a single time. The genes are TRBV5-4 and TRBJ2-7; 8 nucleotides line up with TRBD1. With V trimmed by 3 bases and J by 5 bases, 7 bases remained unmatched. Germline V gene sequence: CDR1 SGHNT, CDR2 YYREEE (reference sequence). The CDR3 contains 14 residues. Here the CDR3 reads CASSSGQGRDEQYF. CDR3 sequence (DNA): TGTGCCAGCAGCTCCGGACAGGGAAGAGACGAGCAGTACTTC.

In its sample, this clone was seen once. V and J are TRBV7-2 and TRBJ2-2; TRBD2 might be the D (6 bases). The CDR3 covers 16 residues. CDR1 SGHTA and CDR2 FQGNSA come from the germline V gene. The germline V and J ends were trimmed by 5 bases and 0 bases, with 13 bases remaining between them. CDR3 in amino acids: CASSREVAANTGELFF. The CDR3 DNA reads TGTGCCAGCAGCCGAGAGGTAGCGGCGAACACCGGGGAGCTGTTTTTT. Drawing the rest from reference TRBV7-2 and TRBJ2-2, the complete variable domain is GAGVSQSPSNKVTEKGKDVELRCDPISGHTALYWYRQSLGQGLEFLIYFQGNSAPDKSGLPSDRFSAERTGGSVSTLTIQRTQQEDSAVYLCASSREVAANTGELFFGEGSRLTVL.

A remark on this clone: At the DNA level, this CDR3 is encoded by other sequences in the same sample as well. The chain combines TRBV11-2 with TRBJ2-5; 7 nucleotides match TRBD1. Germline V CDR1 and CDR2: SGHAT, FQNNGV. This CDR3 contains 12 residues. V trimming: 3 bases; J trimming: 5 bases; junction bases outside the gene matches: 0. The CDR3 here is CASSLDRETQYF. The CDR3 coding sequence is TGTGCCAGCAGCTTGGACAGGGAGACCCAGTACTTC. Filled out from reference TRBV11-2 and TRBJ2-5, the complete variable domain reads EAGVAQSPRYKIIEKRQSVAFWCNPISGHATLYWYQQILGQGPKLLIQFQNNGVVDDSQLPKDRFSAERLKGVDSTLKIQPAKLEDSAVYLCASSLDRETQYFGPGTRLLVL.

The DNA of the CDR3 is TGCGCCAGCAGTGAGTCGGGACGCTTCTCCTACGAGCAGTACTTC. Its translation is CASSESGRFSYEQYF. The chain couples TRBV10-1 to TRBJ2-7; the D call may be TRBD1 or TRBD2 (5 bases each). V was trimmed by 0 bases and J by 0 bases, leaving 9 bases between them. This CDR3 is built from 15 residues. Germline CDR1 WNHNN, CDR2 SYGVQD (reference sequence).

The chain couples TRBV19 to TRBJ2-5; D is unresolved. There are 13 residues in the CDR3. Trimming shortened V by 0 bases and J by 4 bases, and 6 bases separated the two germline ends. From germline, CDR1 is LNHDA and CDR2 SQIVND (reference sequence). CDR3 residues: CASSIDWRETQYF. The CDR3, as DNA: TGTGCCAGTAGTATAGATTGGAGAGAGACCCAGTACTTC.

This sequence joins TRBV6-5 and TRBJ2-1, with TRBD2 identical over 9 bases. This CDR3 contains 13 residues. Losses at the gene ends were 7 bases for V and 6 bases for J; bases not matched to a gene: 4. Germline V CDR1 and CDR2: MNHEY, SVGAGI. DNA for the CDR3: TGTGCCAGCACGCGGGGGGGCCGCAATGAGCAGTTCTTC. Its translation is CASTRGGRNEQFF.

The chain has TRBV9 and TRBJ1-4; D call uncertain. This CDR3 spans 15 amino acids. Trimming cost V 3 bases and J 3 bases, with 12 bases left between them. CDR1 and CDR2 (germline): SGDLS, YYNGEE. The CDR3 loop reads CASSGSGWPNEKLFF. The CDR3 DNA reads as TGTGCCAGCAGCGGATCAGGTTGGCCTAATGAAAAACTGTTTTTT.

This chain connects TRBV11-3 to TRBJ2-3; the D gene could be TRBD1 or TRBD2 (5 bases each). Per germline, CDR1 SGHNT and CDR2 YENEEA. V gave up 2 bases and J gave up 1 base, with 13 bases separating them. The CDR3 extends over 16 amino acids. CDR3: CASSLMGTSGTDTQYF. CDR3 DNA: TGTGCCAGCAGCTTAATGGGGACCTCCGGCACAGATACGCAGTATTTT.

This rearrangement joins TRBV7-2 to TRBJ1-5; D is undetermined. The germline V and J ends were trimmed by 5 bases and 6 bases, with 11 bases remaining between them. The germline V gene has CDR1 SGHTA and CDR2 FQGNSA. The length of the CDR3 is 13 residues. The CDR3 nucleotides read TGTGCCAGCAGCCCCTGGGCAGGTCAGCCCCAGCATTTT. It codes for CASSPWAGQPQHF.

This rearrangement joins TRBV7-2 to TRBJ1-1; a weak D match, TRBD1 (5 bases). The length of the CDR3 is 16 residues. Germline V lookup: CDR1 SGHTA, CDR2 FQGNSA. V lost 6 bases, J lost 1 base, and 18 bases lay in between. CDR3 sequence reads: CASRLRPVQGNTEAFF. CDR3 DNA sequence: TGTGCCAGCAGACTCCGCCCAGTCCAGGGGAACACTGAAGCTTTCTTT.

This chain connects TRBV2 to TRBJ1-2, with 8 nucleotides matching TRBD1. From germline, CDR1 is SNHLY and CDR2 FYNNEI. With V trimmed by 0 bases and J by 12 bases, 9 bases remained unmatched. This CDR3 spans 14 amino acids. CDR3 DNA sequence: TGTGCCAGCAGTGAAGCGCTTGACGACAGGGGACACACCTTC. Its protein is CASSEALDDRGHTF.

As to this clone: Additional DNA sequences in this sample encode the identical CDR3. The CDR3 here is CASSPRQGPYEQYF. DNA of the CDR3: TGTGCCAGCAGCCCCCGGCAGGGACCCTACGAGCAGTACTTC. The chain uses TRBV7-2 and TRBJ2-7, with D perhaps TRBD1 or TRBD2 (5 bases each). This CDR3 has 14 residues. Trimming removed 5 bases at V and 2 bases at J, with 13 bases between. Germline CDR1 SGHTA, CDR2 FQGNSA.

The CDR3 region is CASSGPDASSYEQYF. The CDR3 nucleotides read TGTGCCAGCAGTGGGCCTGACGCGAGCTCCTACGAGCAGTACTTC. The chain carries TRBV6-6 and TRBJ2-7; D gene unclear. V was shortened by 5 bases and J by 0 bases, with 14 bases between the two germline ends. Germline assignment: CDR1 MNHNY and CDR2 SVGAGI (reference sequence). The CDR3 loop spans 15 amino acids.

The rearrangement joins TRBV7-9 to TRBJ2-1; 7 bases match TRBD2. V gave up 1 base and J gave up 3 bases; unmatched junction bases: 6. The length of the CDR3 is 16 residues. Germline CDR1 and CDR2: SEHNR and FQNEAQ (reference sequence). Here the CDR3 reads CASSLGASGLYNEQFF. CDR3 bases: TGTGCCAGCAGCTTAGGGGCTAGCGGACTCTACAATGAGCAGTTCTTC.

The rearrangement links TRBV6-1 to TRBJ2-3, with 7 bases lining up with TRBD1. Germline V gene data show CDR1 as MNHNS and CDR2 as SASEGT. The V segment lost 6 bases and the J segment 7 bases; nucleotides outside the gene matches: 10. CDR3 length equals 14 residues. CDR3 in amino acids: CASSGTERANTQYF. DNA of the CDR3: TGTGCCAGCAGCGGGACAGAAAGAGCTAATACGCAGTATTTT.

V is TRBV6-5 and J is TRBJ2-7; 11 bases agree with TRBD2. The CDR3 contains 13 residues. Trimming removed 5 bases from V and 13 bases from J; junction bases left unmatched: 10. Germline-derived CDR1 and CDR2 are MNHEY and SVGAGI. The CDR3 sequence: CASSEGLAVKLYF. The CDR3 DNA sequence: TGTGCCAGCAGTGAGGGACTAGCGGTGAAGCTCTACTTC.

The rearrangement links TRBV30 to TRBJ2-3; 10 nucleotides align to TRBD2. V trimming: 0 bases; J trimming: 6 bases; junction bases outside the gene matches: 3. The CDR3 totals 14 residues. In germline, CDR1 is GTSNPN, CDR2 SVGIG (reference sequence). This CDR3 is CAWSVRSGRDTQYF. For the CDR3, the DNA is TGTGCCTGGAGTGTACGTAGCGGGAGGGATACGCAGTATTTT.

The rearrangement uses TRBV19 and TRBJ2-2; D ambiguous. The V end lost 1 base, the J end lost 0 bases, and 9 bases lay between the germline ends. Germline-derived CDR1 and CDR2 are LNHDA and SQIVND (reference sequence). This CDR3 is 16 amino acids long. The CDR3 coding sequence is TGTGCCAGTAGTATAGGGGTAGTGGCGAACACCGGGGAGCTGTTTTTT. It encodes CASSIGVVANTGELFF. The entire variable domain, with the rest obtained from reference TRBV19 and TRBJ2-2, is as follows: DGGITQSPKYLFRKEGQNVTLSCEQNLNHDAMYWYRQDPGQGLRLIYYSQIVNDFQKGDIAEGYSVSREKKESFPLTVTSAQKNPTAFYLCASSIGVVANTGELFFGEGSRLTVL.

CDR3 amino acids: CASSQGAGERNTIYF. As DNA, the CDR3 is TGCGCCAGCAGCCAAGGGGCGGGCGAGCGAAACACCATATATTTT. The chain employs TRBV4-3 and TRBJ1-3; D not certain. Germline-derived CDR1 and CDR2 are LGHNA and YSLEER. This CDR3 contains 15 residues. Trimming took off 1 base at V and 5 bases at J, with 12 bases between the two ends.

This rearrangement joins TRBV6-4 to TRBJ1-2, with a weak D call TRBD1 (5 bases). The V gene lost 0 bases and the J gene lost 7 bases, with 12 bases spanning the gap. Germline values: CDR1 MRHNA, CDR2 SNTAGT. This CDR3 is 14 amino acids long. The chain's CDR3 is CASSDSFRGGGYTF. The CDR3 coding sequence is TGTGCCAGCAGTGACTCGTTTAGGGGAGGTGGCTACACCTTC.

The chain carries TRBV18 and TRBJ1-1, with a possible D match to TRBD1 (5 bases). The CDR3 has 18 amino acids. V was cut by 3 bases and J by 0 bases, with 20 bases left in between. Germline CDR1 KGHSH, CDR2 LQKENI. CDR3 protein: CASSPSFRGLKMNTEAFF. The CDR3 DNA is TGTGCCAGCTCACCGTCATTTAGGGGACTTAAAATGAACACTGAAGCTTTCTTT. The full variable domain, in which reference TRBV18 and TRBJ1-1 provide the parts outside the CDR3, is NAGVMQNPRHLVRRRGQEARLRCSPMKGHSHVYWYRQLPEEGLKFMVYLQKENIIDESGMPKERFSAEFPKEGPSILRIQQVVRGDSAAYFCASSPSFRGLKMNTEAFFGQGTRLTVV.

J is TRBJ1-2 and V is TRBV6-6, with D hard to call. Per the germline V gene, CDR1 is MNHNY and CDR2 is SVGAGI (reference sequence). CDR3 length equals 10 residues. V lost 6 bases, J lost 2 bases, and 1 base lay in between. The CDR3 region has the DNA TGTGCCAGCAGGAACTATGGCTACACCTTC. Protein product: CASRNYGYTF.

This clone has only a few counts. The chain uses TRBV7-2 and TRBJ2-3, with 11 nucleotides matching TRBD2. From germline, CDR1 is SGHTA and CDR2 FQGNSA. The CDR3 runs to 16 residues. The junction had 3 bases not matched to a gene; V was cut back by 4 bases and J by 0 bases. This CDR3 reads CASSSVAGGSTDTQYF. CDR3 nucleotide sequence: TGTGCCAGCAGCTCTGTAGCGGGGGGGAGCACAGATACGCAGTATTTT.

The rearrangement uses TRBV9 and TRBJ2-2; the match to TRBD2 covers 10 bases. Germline trimming cut 0 bases from V and 4 bases from J; bases unmatched to any gene: 0. Germline loops: CDR1 SGDLS, CDR2 YYNGEE. CDR3 length: 15 amino acids. The CDR3 DNA reads as TGTGCCAGCAGCGTAGCTAGCGGGAGCACCGGGGAGCTGTTTTTT. As protein: CASSVASGSTGELFF. Together with reference TRBV9 and TRBJ2-2, the CDR3 gives the full variable domain: DSGVTQTPKHLITATGQRVTLRCSPRSGDLSVYWYQQSLDQGLQFLIQYYNGEERAKGNILERFSAQQFPDLHSELNLSSLELGDSALYFCASSVASGSTGELFFGEGSRLTVL.

This clone was counted between two and nine times. V is TRBV19 and J is TRBJ1-2; D is perhaps TRBD1 (5 bases). Germline V CDR1 and CDR2: LNHDA, SQIVND (reference sequence). V lost 7 bases, J lost 4 bases, and 13 bases lay in between. This CDR3 has 13 amino acids. CDR3 sequence reads: CASNQGLTYGYTF. As DNA, the CDR3 is TGTGCCAGTAACCAGGGTCTTACCTATGGCTACACCTTC.